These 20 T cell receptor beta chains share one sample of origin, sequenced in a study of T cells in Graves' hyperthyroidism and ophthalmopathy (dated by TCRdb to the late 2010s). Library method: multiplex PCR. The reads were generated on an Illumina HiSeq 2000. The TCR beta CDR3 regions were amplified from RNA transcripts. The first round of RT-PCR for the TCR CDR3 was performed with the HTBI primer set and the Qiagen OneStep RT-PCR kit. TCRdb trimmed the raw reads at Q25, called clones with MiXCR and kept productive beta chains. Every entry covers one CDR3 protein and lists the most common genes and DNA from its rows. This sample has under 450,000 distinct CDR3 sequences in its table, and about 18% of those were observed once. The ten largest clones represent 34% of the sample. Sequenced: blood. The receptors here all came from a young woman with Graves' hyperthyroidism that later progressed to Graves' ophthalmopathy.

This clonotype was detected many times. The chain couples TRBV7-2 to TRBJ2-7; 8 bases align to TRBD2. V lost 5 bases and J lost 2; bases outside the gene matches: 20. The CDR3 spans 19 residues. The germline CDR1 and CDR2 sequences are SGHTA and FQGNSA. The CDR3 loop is CASSPRSGIIDGTTYEQYF. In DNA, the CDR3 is TGTGCCAGCAGCCCCCGTAGCGGGATAATAGACGGGACTACCTACGAGCAGTACTTC.

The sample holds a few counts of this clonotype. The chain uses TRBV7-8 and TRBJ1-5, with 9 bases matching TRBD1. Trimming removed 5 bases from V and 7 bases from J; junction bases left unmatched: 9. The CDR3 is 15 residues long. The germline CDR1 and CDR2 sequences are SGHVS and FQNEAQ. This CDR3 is CASSPGTGSAQPQHF. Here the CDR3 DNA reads TGTGCCAGCAGCCCCGGGACAGGGAGTGCCCAGCCCCAGCATTTT.

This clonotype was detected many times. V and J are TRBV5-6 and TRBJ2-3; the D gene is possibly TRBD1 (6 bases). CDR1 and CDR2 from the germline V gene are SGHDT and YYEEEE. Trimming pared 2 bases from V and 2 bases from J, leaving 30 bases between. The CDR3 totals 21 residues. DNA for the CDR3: TGTGCCAGCAGCTTTGACCGCGAGACGCCCCGATACAGGGTCTCCACAGATACGCAGTATTTT. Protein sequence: CASSFDRETPRYRVSTDTQYF.

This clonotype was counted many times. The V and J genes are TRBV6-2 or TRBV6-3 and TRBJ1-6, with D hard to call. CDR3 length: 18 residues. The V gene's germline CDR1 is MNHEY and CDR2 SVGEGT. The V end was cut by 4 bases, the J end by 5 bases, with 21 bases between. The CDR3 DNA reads TGTGCCAGCAGTTCAATTTGGATCGAACGGACGGATAATTCACCCCTCCACTTT. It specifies CASSSIWIERTDNSPLHF.

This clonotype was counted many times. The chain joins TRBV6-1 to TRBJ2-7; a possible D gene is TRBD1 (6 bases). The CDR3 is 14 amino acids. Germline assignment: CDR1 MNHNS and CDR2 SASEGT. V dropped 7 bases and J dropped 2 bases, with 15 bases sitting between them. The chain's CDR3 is CASKRTENPYEQYF. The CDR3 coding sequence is TGTGCCAGCAAACGGACAGAAAACCCCTACGAGCAGTACTTC.

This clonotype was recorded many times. The CDR3: CASSQASRPDTQYF. CDR3 nucleotides: TGTGCCAGCAGCCAAGCCTCTAGGCCAGATACGCAGTATTTT. The chain combines TRBV3-1 with TRBJ2-3; no clear D gene. Germline values: CDR1 LGHDT, CDR2 YNNKEL (reference sequence). The CDR3 is made up of 14 amino acids. Trimming cost V 1 base and J 4 bases, with 9 bases left between them.

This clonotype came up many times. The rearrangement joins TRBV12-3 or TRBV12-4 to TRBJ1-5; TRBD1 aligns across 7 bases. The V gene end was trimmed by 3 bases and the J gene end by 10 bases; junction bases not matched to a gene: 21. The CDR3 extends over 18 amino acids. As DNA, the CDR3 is TGTGCCAGCAGTTTTTACTCCAGGGGGGACCCATGGCCGGGACCCCAGCATTTT. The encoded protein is CASSFYSRGDPWPGPQHF.

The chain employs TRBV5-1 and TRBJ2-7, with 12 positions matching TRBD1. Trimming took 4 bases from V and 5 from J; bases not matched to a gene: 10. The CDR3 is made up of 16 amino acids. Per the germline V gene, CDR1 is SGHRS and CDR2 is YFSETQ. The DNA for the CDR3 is TGCGCCAGCAGCCCCGGGGGGACAGGGGGCACTGACGAGCAGTACTTC. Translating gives CASSPGGTGGTDEQYF. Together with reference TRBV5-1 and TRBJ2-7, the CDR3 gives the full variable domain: KAGVTQTPRYLIKTRGQQVTLSCSPISGHRSVSWYQQTPGQGLQFLFEYFSETQRNKGNFPGRFSGRQFSNSRSEMNVSTLELGDSALYLCASSPGGTGGTDEQYFGPGTRLTVT.

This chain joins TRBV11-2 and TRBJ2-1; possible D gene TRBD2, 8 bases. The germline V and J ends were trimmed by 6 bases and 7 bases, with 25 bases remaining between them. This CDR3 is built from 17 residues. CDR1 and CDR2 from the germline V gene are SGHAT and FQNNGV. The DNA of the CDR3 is TGTGCCAGCAGAGTCAGGGGGGGAACGGGAGGGCCTAATGAGCAGTTCTTC. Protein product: CASRVRGGTGGPNEQFF.

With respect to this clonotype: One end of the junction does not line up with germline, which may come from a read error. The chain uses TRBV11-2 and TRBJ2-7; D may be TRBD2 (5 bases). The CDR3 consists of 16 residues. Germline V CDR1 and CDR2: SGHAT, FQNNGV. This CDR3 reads CASSLGWSEDSYEQCF. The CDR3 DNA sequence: TGTGCCAGCAGCTTAGGATGGTCGGAGGATTCCTACGAGCAGTGCTTC.

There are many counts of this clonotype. The CDR3, as DNA: TGTGCCACCTGGACAGGGGATTCACCCCTCCACTTT. It codes for CATWTGDSPLHF. The gene calls are TRBV6-1 and TRBJ1-6, with TRBD1 identical over 9 bases. The CDR3 has 12 residues. Germline V CDR1 and CDR2: MNHNS, SASEGT. The junction had 3 bases not matched to a gene; V was cut back by 10 bases and J by 8 bases.

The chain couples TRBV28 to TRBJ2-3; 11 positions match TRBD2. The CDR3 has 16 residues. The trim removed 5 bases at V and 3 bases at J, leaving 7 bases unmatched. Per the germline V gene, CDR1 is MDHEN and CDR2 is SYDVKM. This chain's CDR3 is CASSRTSGSGTDTQYF. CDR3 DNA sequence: TGTGCCAGCAGTCGCACTAGCGGGAGTGGAACAGATACGCAGTATTTT.

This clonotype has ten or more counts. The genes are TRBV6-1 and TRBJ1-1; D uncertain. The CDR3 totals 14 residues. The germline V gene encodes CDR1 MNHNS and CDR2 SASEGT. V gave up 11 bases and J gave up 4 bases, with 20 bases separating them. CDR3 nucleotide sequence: TGTGCCGGAAAGGACCTATTCACTACCACTGAAGCTTTCTTT. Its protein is CAGKDLFTTTEAFF.

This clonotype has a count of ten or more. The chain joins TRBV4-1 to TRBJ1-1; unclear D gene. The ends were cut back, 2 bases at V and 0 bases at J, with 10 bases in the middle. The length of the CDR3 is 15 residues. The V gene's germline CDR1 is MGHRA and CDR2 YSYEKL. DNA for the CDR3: TGCGCCAGCAGCCAAAGACTTACTTTGAACACTGAAGCTTTCTTT. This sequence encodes CASSQRLTLNTEAFF.

DNA for the CDR3: TGTGCCAGCTCACCACCGACGGCAGGGTCTAACGAGCAGTACTTC. Its translation is CASSPPTAGSNEQYF. V and J are TRBV18 and TRBJ2-7; weak D call: TRBD1 (5 bases). There are 15 residues in the CDR3. The V end was cut by 0 bases, the J end by 5 bases, with 14 bases between. From germline, CDR1 is KGHSH and CDR2 LQKENI.

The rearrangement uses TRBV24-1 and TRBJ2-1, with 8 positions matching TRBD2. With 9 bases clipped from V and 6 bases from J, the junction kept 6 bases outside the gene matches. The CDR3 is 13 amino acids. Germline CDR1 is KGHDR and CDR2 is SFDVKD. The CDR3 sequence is CATQAGGINEQFF. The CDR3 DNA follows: TGTGCCACCCAGGCGGGAGGAATCAATGAGCAGTTCTTC.

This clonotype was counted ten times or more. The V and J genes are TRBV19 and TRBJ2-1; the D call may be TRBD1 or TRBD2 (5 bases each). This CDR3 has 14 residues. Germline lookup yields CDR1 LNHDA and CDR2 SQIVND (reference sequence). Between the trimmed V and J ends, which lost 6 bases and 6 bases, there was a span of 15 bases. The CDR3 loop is CASRNSGTRNEQFF. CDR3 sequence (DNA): TGTGCCAGTAGAAACTCCGGGACGCGCAATGAGCAGTTCTTC. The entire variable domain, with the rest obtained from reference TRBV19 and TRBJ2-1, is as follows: DGGITQSPKYLFRKEGQNVTLSCEQNLNHDAMYWYRQDPGQGLRLIYYSQIVNDFQKGDIAEGYSVSREKKESFPLTVTSAQKNPTAFYLCASRNSGTRNEQFFGPGTRLTVL.

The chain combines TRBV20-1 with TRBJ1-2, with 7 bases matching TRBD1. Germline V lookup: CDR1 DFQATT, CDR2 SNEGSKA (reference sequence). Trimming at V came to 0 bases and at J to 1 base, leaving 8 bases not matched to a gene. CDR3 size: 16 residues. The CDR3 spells CSAREAVNRGNYGYTF. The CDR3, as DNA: TGCAGTGCTAGAGAGGCGGTAAACAGGGGTAACTATGGCTACACCTTC.

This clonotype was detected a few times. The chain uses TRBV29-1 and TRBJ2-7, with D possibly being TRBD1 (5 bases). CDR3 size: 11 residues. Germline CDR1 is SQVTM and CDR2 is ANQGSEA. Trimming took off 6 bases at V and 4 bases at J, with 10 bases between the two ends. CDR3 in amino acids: CSVTDIYEQYF. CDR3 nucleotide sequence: TGCAGCGTAACGGACATATACGAGCAGTACTTC.

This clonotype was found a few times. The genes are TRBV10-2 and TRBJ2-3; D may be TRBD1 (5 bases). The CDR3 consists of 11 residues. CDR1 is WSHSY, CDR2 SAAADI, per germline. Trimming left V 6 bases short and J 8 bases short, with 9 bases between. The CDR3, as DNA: TGCGCCAGCAGGCAGGGTTCTACGCAGTATTTT. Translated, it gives CASRQGSTQYF.